Listed here are 24 T cell receptor beta chains from one sample, sequenced in a study. TCRdb itself ran the RT-PCR reads through MiXCR, one entry per CDR3 protein. The table has more than 550,000 distinct CDR3 sequences, 12% to 15% seen once. Input material: memory CD4+ T cells from blood. The source is a female donor in good health, serving as a healthy control.

This clonotype was seen at least ten times. It is likely a read error: a sequence one base away is far more abundant. The J gene is TRBJ2-5, the V gene TRBV12-3 or TRBV12-4; D remains ambiguous. The CDR3 covers 11 residues. V lost 6 bases and J 5 bases, leaving 7 bases between the germline ends. The CDR3, as DNA: TGTGCCAGCAGCATGGGGGAGACCCAGTACTTC. This codes for CASSMGETQYF.

This clonotype was picked up a small number of times. An end of the junction differs from the germline gene, which may be a read error. The gene calls are TRBV7-7 and TRBJ2-7; D gene unclear. The CDR3 is 13 amino acids. CDR1 and CDR2 (germline): SSHAT, FNYEAQ (reference sequence). The CDR3, as DNA: TGTGCTAGCAGCCCCGGCACACAGTACGAGCAGTACTTC. It is translated as CASSPGTQYEQYF.

The table lists this clonotype with a few counts. The rearrangement uses TRBV28 and TRBJ1-5; D call uncertain. The CDR3 extends over 14 amino acids. The V end lost 3 bases, the J end lost 2 bases, and 8 bases lay between the germline ends. Per the germline V gene, CDR1 is MDHEN and CDR2 is SYDVKM. The CDR3 spells CASSLRSRNQPQHF. As DNA, the CDR3 is TGTGCCAGCAGTTTGAGAAGCCGCAATCAGCCCCAGCATTTT. Variable domain in full (rest from reference TRBV28 and TRBJ1-5): DVKVTQSSRYLVKRTGEKVFLECVQDMDHENMFWYRQDPGLGLRLIYFSYDVKMKEKGDIPEGYSVSREKKERFSLILESASTNQTSMYLCASSLRSRNQPQHFGDGTRLSIL.

This clonotype was found many times. The CDR3 region has the DNA TGCAGTGCTAGGGGACCACTAGCGGGATCCTACGAGCAGTACTTC. Residues: CSARGPLAGSYEQYF. J is TRBJ2-7 and V is TRBV20-1; 10 bases fit TRBD2. Germline assignment: CDR1 DFQATT and CDR2 SNEGSKA (reference sequence). The J segment lost 1 base and the V segment lost 3 bases, leaving 6 bases of the junction unmatched. The CDR3 is 15 amino acids.

This clonotype was seen more than once but under ten times. This chain joins TRBV4-2 and TRBJ2-4, with 8 bases lining up with TRBD2. V trimming: 1 base; J trimming: 3 bases; junction bases outside the gene matches: 8. The CDR3 contains 17 residues. The germline CDR1 and CDR2 sequences are LGHNA and YNFKEQ. The CDR3 here is CASSQVSAGVDKNIQYF. Here the CDR3 DNA reads TGTGCCAGCAGCCAAGTATCAGCGGGGGTGGACAAAAACATTCAGTACTTC.

The CDR3 spells CASSFTSLADTQYF. CDR3 bases: TGTGCCAGCAGCTTTACTAGCTTGGCAGATACGCAGTATTTT. J is TRBJ2-3 and V is TRBV9; D is perhaps TRBD2 (6 bases). V lost 4 bases, J lost 4 bases, and 13 bases lay in between. The CDR3 loop spans 14 amino acids. CDR1 and CDR2 (germline): SGDLS, YYNGEE.

This chain links TRBV12-3 or TRBV12-4 with TRBJ2-2; TRBD1 might be the D (6 bases). V lost 6 bases, J lost 2 bases, and 10 bases lay in between. This CDR3 has 14 residues. CDR3 loop: CASRQGLNTGELFF. The CDR3 DNA sequence: TGTGCCAGCAGACAGGGATTAAACACCGGGGAGCTGTTTTTT.

Many counts were recorded for this clonotype. V and J are TRBV27 and TRBJ1-5; 10 nucleotides match TRBD1. The V and J ends lost 6 bases and 7 bases, in that order; junction bases with no gene match: 6. The CDR3 spans 14 residues. Germline CDR1 is MNHEY and CDR2 is SMNVEV (reference sequence). CDR3 protein: CASSRGQGVQPQHF. DNA of the CDR3: TGTGCCAGCAGCCGAGGACAGGGGGTCCAGCCCCAGCATTTT.

This clonotype was found many times. The chain employs TRBV5-1 and TRBJ2-7; TRBD1 aligns across 8 bases. This CDR3 region has 15 residues. Losses at the gene ends were 4 bases for V and 0 bases for J; bases not matched to a gene: 6. The V gene's germline CDR1 is SGHRS and CDR2 YFSETQ. The CDR3 DNA is TGCGCCAGCAGCCCAAACAGGGGGAGCTCCTACGAGCAGTACTTC. Translating gives CASSPNRGSSYEQYF.

The V and J genes are TRBV20-1 and TRBJ1-5; D ambiguous. Trimming removed 3 bases from V and 0 bases from J, with 6 bases in between. Germline lookup yields CDR1 DFQATT and CDR2 SNEGSKA (reference sequence). This CDR3 is built from 13 residues. The CDR3 bases are TGCAGTGCTAGGGGCGGTAGCAATCAGCCCCAGCATTTT. Its protein product is CSARGGSNQPQHF.

This clonotype was detected only a few times. V gene TRBV28 combines with J gene TRBJ1-2, with TRBD1 as a possible D gene (6 bases). V was trimmed by 10 bases and J by 11 bases, leaving 23 bases between them. From germline, CDR1 is MDHEN and CDR2 SYDVKM. The CDR3 is 13 amino acids. CDR3 DNA: TGTGCCACCTGTCTCGGACAGAGTCCTCTGTACACCTTC. Its protein is CATCLGQSPLYTF.

Many counts were recorded for this clonotype. The chain employs TRBV5-1 and TRBJ2-3, with D perhaps TRBD2 (5 bases). The CDR3 is made up of 16 amino acids. V was cut by 0 bases and J by 2 bases, with 13 bases left in between. In germline, CDR1 is SGHRS, CDR2 YFSETQ. CDR3 sequence reads: CASSLAGGSATDTQYF. CDR3 bases: TGCGCCAGCAGCTTGGCCGGCGGTAGCGCCACAGATACGCAGTATTTT.

The chain's CDR3 is CASSPAGATNEKLFF. The CDR3 nucleotides read TGTGCCAGCAGCCCAGCGGGGGCAACTAATGAAAAACTGTTTTTT. The J gene is TRBJ1-4, the V gene TRBV28, with D maybe TRBD1 (5 bases). Germline lookup yields CDR1 MDHEN and CDR2 SYDVKM. CDR3 length equals 15 residues. Trimming removed 6 bases at V and 0 bases at J, with 11 bases between.

This clonotype has more than one count but fewer than ten. The chain carries TRBV20-1 and TRBJ2-2, with D perhaps TRBD1 (6 bases). CDR1 DFQATT and CDR2 SNEGSKA come from the germline V gene (reference sequence). The CDR3 runs 14 residues. V was pared by 1 base and J by 6 bases, with 12 bases between. The CDR3 DNA reads TGCAGTGCTAGAGTCACAGGGACCGCCGGGGAGCTGTTTTTT. It yields the protein CSARVTGTAGELFF.

This clonotype has more than one count but fewer than ten. The chain has TRBV7-3 and TRBJ1-1; D perhaps matches TRBD1 (6 bases). CDR1 and CDR2 (germline): SGHTA, FQGTGA. V was clipped by 2 bases and J by 5 bases, with 18 bases between them. This CDR3 spans 16 amino acids. CDR3 loop: CASSLFDGGLGTEAFF. CDR3 nucleotide sequence: TGTGCCAGCAGCTTATTTGATGGGGGGCTGGGAACTGAAGCTTTCTTT.

This clonotype was picked up a small number of times. The chain links TRBV5-1 to TRBJ2-7; tentatively, D is TRBD1 or TRBD2 (5 bases each). Germline CDR1 and CDR2: SGHRS and YFSETQ. V lost 3 bases to trimming and J lost 3 bases, with 19 bases between them. The CDR3 runs to 16 residues. The CDR3 DNA reads TGCGCCAGCAGCTCGAGAGGCGGGCAGGGTAACTACGAGCAGTACTTC. It translates to CASSSRGGQGNYEQYF.

This chain links TRBV6-5 with TRBJ1-2; 9 bases match TRBD1. Germline trimming cut 6 bases from V and 5 bases from J; bases unmatched to any gene: 7. The germline CDR1 and CDR2 sequences are MNHEY and SVGAGI. The CDR3 loop spans 14 amino acids. This chain's CDR3 is CASRWGQGTYGYTF. The CDR3 DNA is TGTGCCAGCAGGTGGGGACAGGGAACGTATGGCTACACCTTC.

This chain joins TRBV2 and TRBJ1-5, with TRBD1 as a possible D gene (5 bases). Between the trimmed V and J ends, which lost 6 bases and 1 base, there was a span of 10 bases. CDR3 size: 14 residues. Germline CDR1 and CDR2: SNHLY and FYNNEI. The CDR3 DNA sequence: TGTGCCAGCAGGCAGGGTACGAGCAATCAGCCCCAGCATTTT. It encodes CASRQGTSNQPQHF. The full variable domain, its missing parts supplied by reference TRBV2 and TRBJ1-5, is EPEVTQTPSHQVTQMGQEVILRCVPISNHLYFYWYRQILGQKVEFLVSFYNNEISEKSEIFDDQFSVERPDGSNFTLKIRSTKLEDSAMYFCASRQGTSNQPQHFGDGTRLSIL.

Many counts were recorded for this clonotype. This sequence joins TRBV5-1 and TRBJ1-1, with D unclear. Germline V gene data show CDR1 as SGHRS and CDR2 as YFSETQ. CDR3 size: 14 residues. With 7 bases removed from V and 0 bases from J, the gap between germline ends came to 13 bases. Here the CDR3 DNA reads TGCGCCAGCCGCTATGGGGTTGTGAACACTGAAGCTTTCTTT. Translated: CASRYGVVNTEAFF.

This clonotype was counted a few times. The J gene is TRBJ2-1, the V gene TRBV3-1; D gene ambiguous. The germline gives CDR1 LGHDT, CDR2 YNNKEL (reference sequence). V was cut by 1 base and J by 3 bases, with 19 bases left in between. The CDR3 has 18 amino acids. In nucleotides, the CDR3 is TGTGCCAGCAGCCAAGGGATAGTAGCTCCAGGCCTCTACAATGAGCAGTTCTTC. Its protein is CASSQGIVAPGLYNEQFF.

This clonotype showed up many times. The CDR3: CSVEGDRGHSYEQYF. CDR3 DNA sequence: TGCAGCGTTGAGGGGGACAGGGGGCATTCCTACGAGCAGTACTTC. V usage is TRBV29-1 and J usage is TRBJ2-7; TRBD1 aligns across 12 bases. The CDR3 totals 15 residues. CDR1 and CDR2 (germline): SQVTM, ANQGSEA. Losses at the gene ends were 3 bases for V and 1 base for J; bases not matched to a gene: 4.

V gene TRBV27 combines with J gene TRBJ1-1; the D gene is possibly TRBD1 (6 bases). Between the trimmed V and J ends, which lost 2 bases and 5 bases, there was a span of 12 bases. There are 14 residues in the CDR3. Germline CDR1 reads MNHEY; CDR2 reads SMNVEV (reference sequence). The chain's CDR3 is CASSLGQGLTEAFF. CDR3 sequence (DNA): TGTGCCAGCAGTTTAGGGCAGGGGTTAACTGAAGCTTTCTTT.

Many counts were recorded for this clonotype. The rearrangement joins TRBV12-3 or TRBV12-4 to TRBJ1-5; 11 nucleotides align to TRBD1. V lost 1 base to trimming and J lost 6 bases; unmatched junction nucleotides: 2. The CDR3 totals 15 residues. CDR3 residues: CASSLGGQGAQPQHF. The DNA for the CDR3 is TGTGCCAGCAGTTTAGGAGGACAGGGGGCTCAGCCCCAGCATTTT.

The V call is TRBV5-5, the J call TRBJ2-3; 11 bases fit TRBD1. Germline CDR1 is SGHKS and CDR2 is YYEKEE (reference sequence). This CDR3 is built from 15 residues. After removal of 0 bases from V and 5 bases from J, the junction contained 2 bases not matched to a gene. Here the CDR3 reads CASSLEGTGGDTQYF. In nucleotides, the CDR3 is TGTGCCAGCAGCTTGGAAGGGACAGGGGGAGATACGCAGTATTTT. The complete variable domain, with remaining parts taken from reference TRBV5-5 and TRBJ2-3, reads DAGVTQSPTHLIKTRGQQVTLRCSPISGHKSVSWYQQVLGQGPQFIFQYYEKEERGRGNFPDRFSARQFPNYSSELNVNALLLGDSALYLCASSLEGTGGDTQYFGPGTRLTVL.